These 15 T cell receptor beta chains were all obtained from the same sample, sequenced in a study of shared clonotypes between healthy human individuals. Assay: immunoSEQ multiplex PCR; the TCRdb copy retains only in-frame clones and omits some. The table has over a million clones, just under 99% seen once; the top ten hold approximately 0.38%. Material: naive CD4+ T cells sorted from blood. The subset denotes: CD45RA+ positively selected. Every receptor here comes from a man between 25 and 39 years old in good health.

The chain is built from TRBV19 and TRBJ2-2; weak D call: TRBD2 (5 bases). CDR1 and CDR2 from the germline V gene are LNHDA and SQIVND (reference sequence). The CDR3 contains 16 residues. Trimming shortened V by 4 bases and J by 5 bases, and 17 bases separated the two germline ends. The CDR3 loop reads CASSSPGKLGTGELFF. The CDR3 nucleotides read TGTGCCAGTAGTAGCCCCGGGAAGTTGGGGACCGGGGAGCTGTTTTTT.

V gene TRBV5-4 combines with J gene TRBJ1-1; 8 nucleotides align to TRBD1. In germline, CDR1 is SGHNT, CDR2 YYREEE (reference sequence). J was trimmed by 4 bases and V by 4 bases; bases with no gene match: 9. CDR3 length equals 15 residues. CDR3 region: CASSPRTGRGTEAFF. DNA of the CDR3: TGTGCCAGCAGCCCACGGACAGGGCGGGGCACTGAAGCTTTCTTT.

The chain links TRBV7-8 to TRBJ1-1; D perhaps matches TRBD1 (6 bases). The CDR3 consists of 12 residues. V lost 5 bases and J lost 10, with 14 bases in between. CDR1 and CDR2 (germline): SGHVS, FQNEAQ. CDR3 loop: CASSTDRRRAFF. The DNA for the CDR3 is TGTGCCAGCAGCACCGACAGGAGGCGAGCTTTCTTT.

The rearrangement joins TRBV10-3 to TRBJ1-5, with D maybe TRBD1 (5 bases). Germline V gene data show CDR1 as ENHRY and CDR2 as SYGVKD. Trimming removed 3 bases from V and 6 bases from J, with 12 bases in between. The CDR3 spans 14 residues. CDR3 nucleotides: TGTGCCATCAGTGATGGAGGGGCGGGTCAGCCCCAGCATTTT. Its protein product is CAISDGGAGQPQHF.

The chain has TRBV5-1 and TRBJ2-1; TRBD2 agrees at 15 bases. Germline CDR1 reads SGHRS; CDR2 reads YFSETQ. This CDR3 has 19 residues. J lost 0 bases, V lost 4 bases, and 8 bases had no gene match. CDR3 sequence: CASSTGLAGGPSSYNEQFF. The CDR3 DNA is TGCGCCAGCAGCACGGGACTAGCGGGAGGCCCTAGCTCCTACAATGAGCAGTTCTTC.

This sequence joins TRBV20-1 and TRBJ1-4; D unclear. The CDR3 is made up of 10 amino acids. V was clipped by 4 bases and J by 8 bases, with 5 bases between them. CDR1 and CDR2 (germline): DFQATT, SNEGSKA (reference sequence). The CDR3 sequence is CSANAEKLFF. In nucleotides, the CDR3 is TGCAGTGCTAATGCCGAAAAACTGTTTTTT.

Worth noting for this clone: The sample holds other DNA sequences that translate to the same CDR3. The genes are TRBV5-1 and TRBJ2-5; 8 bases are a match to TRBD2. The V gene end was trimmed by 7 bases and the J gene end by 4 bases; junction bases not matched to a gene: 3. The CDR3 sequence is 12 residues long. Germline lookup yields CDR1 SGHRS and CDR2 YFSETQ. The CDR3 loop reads CASRGGGETQYF. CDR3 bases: TGCGCCAGCCGGGGGGGTGGAGAGACCCAGTACTTC. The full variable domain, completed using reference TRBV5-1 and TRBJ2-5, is KAGVTQTPRYLIKTRGQQVTLSCSPISGHRSVSWYQQTPGQGLQFLFEYFSETQRNKGNFPGRFSGRQFSNSRSEMNVSTLELGDSALYLCASRGGGETQYFGPGTRLLVL.

CDR3 bases: TGTGCCAGCAGTCCAGATTACAGACGGGGCAGGGAGACCCAGTACTTC. It yields the protein CASSPDYRRGRETQYF. This chain connects TRBV6-6 to TRBJ2-5; D is possibly TRBD1 or TRBD2 (5 bases each). Trimming cost V 5 bases and J 5 bases, with 21 bases left between them. This CDR3 is 16 amino acids long. The germline V gene has CDR1 MNHNY and CDR2 SVGAGI (reference sequence).

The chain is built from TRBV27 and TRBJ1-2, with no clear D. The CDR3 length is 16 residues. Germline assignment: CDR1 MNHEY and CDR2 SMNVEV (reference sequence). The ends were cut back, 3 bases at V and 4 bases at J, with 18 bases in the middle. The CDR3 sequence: CASSFSAFVVGYGYTF. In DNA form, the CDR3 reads TGTGCCAGCAGTTTTTCCGCTTTCGTGGTAGGCTATGGCTACACCTTC.

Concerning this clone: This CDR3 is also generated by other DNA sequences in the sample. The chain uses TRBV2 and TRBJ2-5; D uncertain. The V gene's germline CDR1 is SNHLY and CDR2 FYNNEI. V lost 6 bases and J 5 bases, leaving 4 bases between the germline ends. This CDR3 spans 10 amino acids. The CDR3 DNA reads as TGTGCCAGCAGAAGGGAGACCCAGTACTTC. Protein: CASRRETQYF.

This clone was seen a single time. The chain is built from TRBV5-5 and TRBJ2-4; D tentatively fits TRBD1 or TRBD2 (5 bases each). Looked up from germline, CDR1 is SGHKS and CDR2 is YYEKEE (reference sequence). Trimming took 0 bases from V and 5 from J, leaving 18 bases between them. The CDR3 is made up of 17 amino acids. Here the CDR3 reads CASSLGVGNSGQNIQYF. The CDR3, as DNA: TGTGCCAGCAGCTTGGGTGTTGGGAACTCGGGACAAAACATTCAGTACTTC.

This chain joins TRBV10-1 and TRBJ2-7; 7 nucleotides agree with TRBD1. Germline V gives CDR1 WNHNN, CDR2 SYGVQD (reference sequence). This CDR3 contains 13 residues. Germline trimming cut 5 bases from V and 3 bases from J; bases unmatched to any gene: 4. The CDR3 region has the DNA TGCGCCAGCAGTACCGGGACAGACTACGAGCAGTACTTC. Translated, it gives CASSTGTDYEQYF.

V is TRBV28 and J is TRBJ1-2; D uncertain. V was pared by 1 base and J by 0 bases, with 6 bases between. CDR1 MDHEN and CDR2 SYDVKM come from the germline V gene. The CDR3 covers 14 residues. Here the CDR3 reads CASSLYPANYGYTF. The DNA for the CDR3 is TGTGCCAGCAGTTTATATCCAGCTAACTATGGCTACACCTTC.

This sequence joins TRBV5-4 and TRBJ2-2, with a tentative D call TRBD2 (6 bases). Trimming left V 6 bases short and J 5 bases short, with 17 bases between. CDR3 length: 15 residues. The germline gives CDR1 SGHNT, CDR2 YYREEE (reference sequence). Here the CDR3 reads CASTSRRDATGELFF. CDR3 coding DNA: TGTGCCAGCACCTCCAGGCGGGACGCGACCGGGGAGCTGTTTTTT.

CDR3 coding DNA: TGTGCCAGCAGTTTCACTCTACAGGGGTTAGGGAACGGCTACACCTTC. Amino acid sequence: CASSFTLQGLGNGYTF. The chain employs TRBV28 and TRBJ1-2; 7 bases agree with TRBD1. The junction had 15 bases not matched to a gene; V was cut back by 3 bases and J by 8 bases. Germline loops: CDR1 MDHEN, CDR2 SYDVKM. The CDR3 extends over 16 amino acids.